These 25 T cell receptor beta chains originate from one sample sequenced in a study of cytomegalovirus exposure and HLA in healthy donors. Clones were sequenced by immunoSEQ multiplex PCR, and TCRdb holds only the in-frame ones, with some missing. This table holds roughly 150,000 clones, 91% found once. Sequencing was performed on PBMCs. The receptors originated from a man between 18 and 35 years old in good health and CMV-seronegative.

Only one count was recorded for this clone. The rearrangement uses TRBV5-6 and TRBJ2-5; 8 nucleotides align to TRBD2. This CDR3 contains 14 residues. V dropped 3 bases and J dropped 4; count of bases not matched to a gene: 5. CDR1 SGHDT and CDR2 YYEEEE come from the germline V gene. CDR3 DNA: TGTGCCAGCAGCTCCCGGGGGGGCGTAGAGACCCAGTACTTC. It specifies CASSSRGGVETQYF.

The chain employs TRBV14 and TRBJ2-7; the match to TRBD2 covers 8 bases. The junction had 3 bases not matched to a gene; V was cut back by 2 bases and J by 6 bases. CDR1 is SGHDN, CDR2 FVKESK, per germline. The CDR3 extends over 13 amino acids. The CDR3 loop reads CASSQRGGSEQYF. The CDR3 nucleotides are TGTGCCAGCAGCCAACGCGGGGGGTCCGAGCAGTACTTC.

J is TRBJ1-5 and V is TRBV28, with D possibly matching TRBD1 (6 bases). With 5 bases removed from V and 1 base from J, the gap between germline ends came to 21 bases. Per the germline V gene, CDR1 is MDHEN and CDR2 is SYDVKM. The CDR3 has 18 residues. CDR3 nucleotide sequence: TGTGCCAGCAGTCCTACACGGGACAATAGAAGGAGCAATCAGCCCCAGCATTTT. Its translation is CASSPTRDNRRSNQPQHF.

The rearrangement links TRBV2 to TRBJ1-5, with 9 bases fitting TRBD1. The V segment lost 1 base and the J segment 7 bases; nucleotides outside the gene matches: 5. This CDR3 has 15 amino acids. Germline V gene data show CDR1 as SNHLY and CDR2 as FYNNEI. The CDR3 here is CASSEGTGVAQPQHF. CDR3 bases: TGTGCCAGCAGTGAAGGGACAGGGGTAGCCCAGCCCCAGCATTTT.

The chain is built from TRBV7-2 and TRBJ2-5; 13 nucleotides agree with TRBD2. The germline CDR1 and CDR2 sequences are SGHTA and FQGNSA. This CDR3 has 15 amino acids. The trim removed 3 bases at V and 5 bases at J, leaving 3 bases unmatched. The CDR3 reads CASSFTSGRGETQYF. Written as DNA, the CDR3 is TGTGCCAGCAGCTTCACTAGCGGGAGGGGGGAGACCCAGTACTTC.

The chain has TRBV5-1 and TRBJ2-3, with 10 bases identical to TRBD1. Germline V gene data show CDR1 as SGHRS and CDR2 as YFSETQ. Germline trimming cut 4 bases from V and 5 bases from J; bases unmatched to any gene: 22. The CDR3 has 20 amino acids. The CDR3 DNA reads TGCGCCAGCAGCCCGGGCCGGTCAATCCTCGGGACAGGGGAGGGAGATACGCAGTATTTT. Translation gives CASSPGRSILGTGEGDTQYF.

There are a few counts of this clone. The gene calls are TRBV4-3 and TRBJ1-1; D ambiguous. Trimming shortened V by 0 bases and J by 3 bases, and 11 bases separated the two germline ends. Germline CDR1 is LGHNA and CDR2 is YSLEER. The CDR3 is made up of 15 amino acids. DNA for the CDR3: TGCGCCAGCAGCCAAGATCCAGGAGGGTACACTGAAGCTTTCTTT. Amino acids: CASSQDPGGYTEAFF.

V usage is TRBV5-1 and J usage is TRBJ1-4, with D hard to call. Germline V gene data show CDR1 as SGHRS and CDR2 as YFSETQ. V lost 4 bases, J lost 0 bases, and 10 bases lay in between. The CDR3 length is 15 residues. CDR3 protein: CASSTSGTTNEKLFF. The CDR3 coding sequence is TGCGCCAGCAGCACATCCGGGACAACTAATGAAAAACTGTTTTTT.

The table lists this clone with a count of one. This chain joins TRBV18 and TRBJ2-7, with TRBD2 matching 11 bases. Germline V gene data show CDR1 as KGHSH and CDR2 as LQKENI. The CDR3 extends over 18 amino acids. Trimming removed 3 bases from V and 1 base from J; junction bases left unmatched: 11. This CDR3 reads CASSPHRLAGGRSYEQYF. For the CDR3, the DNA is TGTGCCAGCTCACCCCATCGGCTAGCGGGGGGCCGATCCTACGAGCAGTACTTC.

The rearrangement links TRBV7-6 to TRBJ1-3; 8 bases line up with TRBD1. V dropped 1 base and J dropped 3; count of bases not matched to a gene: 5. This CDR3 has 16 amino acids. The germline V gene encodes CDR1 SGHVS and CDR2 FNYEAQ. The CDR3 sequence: CASSLDTGGHGNTIYF. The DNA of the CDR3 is TGTGCCAGCAGCTTAGATACAGGGGGGCATGGAAACACCATATATTTT.

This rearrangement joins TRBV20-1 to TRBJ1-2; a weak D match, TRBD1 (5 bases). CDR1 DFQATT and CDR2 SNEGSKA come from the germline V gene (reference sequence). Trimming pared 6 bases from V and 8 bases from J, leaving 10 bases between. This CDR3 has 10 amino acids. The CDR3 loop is CSAAGEGYTF. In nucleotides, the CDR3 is TGCAGTGCGGCGGGGGAGGGCTACACCTTC.

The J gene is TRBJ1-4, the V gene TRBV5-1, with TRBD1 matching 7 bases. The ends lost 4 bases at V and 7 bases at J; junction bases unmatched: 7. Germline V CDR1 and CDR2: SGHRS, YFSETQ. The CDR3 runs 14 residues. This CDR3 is CASSHGTEAEKLFF. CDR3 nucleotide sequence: TGCGCCAGCAGCCACGGGACAGAGGCTGAAAAACTGTTTTTT.

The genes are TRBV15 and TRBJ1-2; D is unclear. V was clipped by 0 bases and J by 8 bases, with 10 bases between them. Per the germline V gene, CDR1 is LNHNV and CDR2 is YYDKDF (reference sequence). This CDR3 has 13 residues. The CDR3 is CATSRDRSRGYTF. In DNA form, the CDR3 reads TGTGCCACCAGCAGAGATCGATCCCGGGGCTACACCTTC.

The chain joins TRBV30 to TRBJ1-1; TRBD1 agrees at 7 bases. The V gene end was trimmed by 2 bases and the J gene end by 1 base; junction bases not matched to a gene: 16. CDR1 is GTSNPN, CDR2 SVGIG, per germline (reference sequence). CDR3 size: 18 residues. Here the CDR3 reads CAWSSWALRQGKNTEAFF. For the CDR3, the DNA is TGTGCCTGGAGTTCATGGGCACTAAGACAGGGAAAGAACACTGAAGCTTTCTTT. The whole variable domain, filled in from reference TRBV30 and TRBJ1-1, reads SQTIHQWPATLVQPVGSPLSLECTVEGTSNPNLYWYRQAAGRGLQLLFYSVGIGQISSEVPQNLSASRPQDRQFILSSKKLLLSDSGFYLCAWSSWALRQGKNTEAFFGQGTRLTVV.

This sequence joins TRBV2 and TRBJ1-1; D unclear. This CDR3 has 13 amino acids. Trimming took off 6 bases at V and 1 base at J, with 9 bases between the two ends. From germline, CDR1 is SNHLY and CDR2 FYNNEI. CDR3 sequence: CASRDTGNTEAFF. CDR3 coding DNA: TGTGCCAGCAGAGACACCGGGAACACTGAAGCTTTCTTT. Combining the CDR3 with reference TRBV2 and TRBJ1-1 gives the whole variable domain EPEVTQTPSHQVTQMGQEVILRCVPISNHLYFYWYRQILGQKVEFLVSFYNNEISEKSEIFDDQFSVERPDGSNFTLKIRSTKLEDSAMYFCASRDTGNTEAFFGQGTRLTVV.

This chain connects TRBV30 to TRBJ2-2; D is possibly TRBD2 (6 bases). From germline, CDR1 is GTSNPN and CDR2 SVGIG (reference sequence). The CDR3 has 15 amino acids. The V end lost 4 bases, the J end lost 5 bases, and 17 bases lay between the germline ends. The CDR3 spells CAWTPSGVGTGELFF. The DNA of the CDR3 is TGTGCCTGGACCCCCTCGGGAGTGGGAACCGGGGAGCTGTTTTTT.

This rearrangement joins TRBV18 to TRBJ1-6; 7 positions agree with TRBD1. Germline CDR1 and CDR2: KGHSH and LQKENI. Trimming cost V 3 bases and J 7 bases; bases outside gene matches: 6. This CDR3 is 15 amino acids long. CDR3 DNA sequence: TGTGCCAGCTCACCTCGGACAGGTGAGAATTCACCCCTCCACTTT. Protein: CASSPRTGENSPLHF.

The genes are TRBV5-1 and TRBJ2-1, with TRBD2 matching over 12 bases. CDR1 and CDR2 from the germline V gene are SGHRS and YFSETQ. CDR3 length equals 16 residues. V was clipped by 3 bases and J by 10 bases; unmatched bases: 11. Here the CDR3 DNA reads TGCGCCAGCAGCTCACAGACTAGCGGGAGCTCGGGCGAGCAGTTCTTC. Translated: CASSSQTSGSSGEQFF.

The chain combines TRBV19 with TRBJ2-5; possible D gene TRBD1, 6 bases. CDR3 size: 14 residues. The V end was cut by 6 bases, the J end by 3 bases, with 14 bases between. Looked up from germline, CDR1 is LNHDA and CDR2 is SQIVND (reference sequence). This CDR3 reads CASSPGTQKETQYF. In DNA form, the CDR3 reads TGTGCCAGTAGCCCCGGGACACAAAAAGAGACCCAGTACTTC.

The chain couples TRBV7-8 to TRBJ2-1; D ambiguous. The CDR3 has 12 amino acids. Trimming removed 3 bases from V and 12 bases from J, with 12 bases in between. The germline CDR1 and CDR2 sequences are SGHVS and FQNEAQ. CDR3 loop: CASSLMQVGQFF. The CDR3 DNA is TGTGCCAGCAGCTTGATGCAGGTTGGGCAGTTCTTC.

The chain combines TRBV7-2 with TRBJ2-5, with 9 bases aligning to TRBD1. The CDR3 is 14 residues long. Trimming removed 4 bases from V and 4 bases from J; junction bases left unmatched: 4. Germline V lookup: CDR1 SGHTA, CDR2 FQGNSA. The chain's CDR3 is CASSSNRGRETQYF. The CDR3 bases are TGTGCCAGCAGCTCCAACAGGGGGCGAGAGACCCAGTACTTC.

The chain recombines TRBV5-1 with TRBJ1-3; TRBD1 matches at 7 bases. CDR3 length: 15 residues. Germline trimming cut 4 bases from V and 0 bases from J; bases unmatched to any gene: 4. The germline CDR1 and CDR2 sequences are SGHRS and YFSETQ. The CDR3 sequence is CASSEGQYSGNTIYF. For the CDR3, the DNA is TGCGCCAGCAGCGAGGGACAGTACTCTGGAAACACCATATATTTT.

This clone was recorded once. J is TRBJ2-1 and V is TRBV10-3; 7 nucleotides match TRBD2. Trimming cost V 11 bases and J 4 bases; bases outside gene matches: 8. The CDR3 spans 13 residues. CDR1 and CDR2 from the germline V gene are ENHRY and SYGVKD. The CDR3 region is CASRTRIYNEQFF. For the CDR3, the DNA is TGTGCCTCGAGGACTAGGATATACAATGAGCAGTTCTTC.

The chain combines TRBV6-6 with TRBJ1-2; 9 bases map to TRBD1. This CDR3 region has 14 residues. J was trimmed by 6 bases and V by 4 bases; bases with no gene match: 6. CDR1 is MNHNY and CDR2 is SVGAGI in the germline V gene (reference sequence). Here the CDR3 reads CASSSGRTGDGYTF. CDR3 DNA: TGTGCCAGCAGTTCCGGCCGGACAGGGGATGGCTACACCTTC.

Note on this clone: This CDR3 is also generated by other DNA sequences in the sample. The CDR3: CASSLRGLGLDTQYF. The CDR3 DNA reads TGCGCCAGCAGCCTTCGGGGGTTGGGGCTAGATACGCAGTATTTT. The chain joins TRBV5-1 to TRBJ2-3; tentatively, D is TRBD2 (6 bases). The CDR3 is 15 amino acids. The V end lost 4 bases, the J end lost 5 bases, and 17 bases lay between the germline ends. In germline, CDR1 is SGHRS, CDR2 YFSETQ.